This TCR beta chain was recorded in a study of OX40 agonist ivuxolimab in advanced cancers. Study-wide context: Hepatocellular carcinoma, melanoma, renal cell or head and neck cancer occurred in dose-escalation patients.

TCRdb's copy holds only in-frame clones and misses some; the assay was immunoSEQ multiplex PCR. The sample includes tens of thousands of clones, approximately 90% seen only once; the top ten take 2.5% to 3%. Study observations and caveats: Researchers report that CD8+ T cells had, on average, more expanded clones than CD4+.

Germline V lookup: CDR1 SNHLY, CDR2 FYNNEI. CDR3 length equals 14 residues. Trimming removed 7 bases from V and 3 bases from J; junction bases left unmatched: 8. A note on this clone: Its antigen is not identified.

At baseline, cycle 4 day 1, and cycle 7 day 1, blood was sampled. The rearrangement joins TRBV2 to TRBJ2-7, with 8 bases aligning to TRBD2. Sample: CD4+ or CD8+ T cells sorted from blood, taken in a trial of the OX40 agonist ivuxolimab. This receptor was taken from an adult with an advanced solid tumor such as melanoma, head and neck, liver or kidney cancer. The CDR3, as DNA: TGTGCCAGCACCATAGCGGGAAATGGCTACGAGCAGTACTTC. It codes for CASTIAGNGYEQYF. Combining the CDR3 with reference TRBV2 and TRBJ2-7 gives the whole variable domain EPEVTQTPSHQVTQMGQEVILRCVPISNHLYFYWYRQILGQKVEFLVSFYNNEISEKSEIFDDQFSVERPDGSNFTLKIRSTKLEDSAMYFCASTIAGNGYEQYFGPGTRLTVT.